The rows below give T cell receptor beta chains drawn from one sample of a study of early T cells in non-severe SARS-CoV-2 infection. TCRdb recomputed calls from the 5' RACE reads with MiXCR, one row per CDR3 protein. The sample has 60,000 or so distinct CDR3 sequences; more than 8.5% are singletons. Sequencing was carried out using whole blood. These TCRs come from an adult who was a healthcare worker with PCR-confirmed SARS-CoV-2 infection or an uninfected control (not recorded which). Each CDR3 is given with its conserved first and last residue. A D gene is named only where the DNA matches it firmly. Rows may omit the clone size; those that give it use once, few, many or a size class.

many TRBJ1-1 NA TRBV5-1 CASSLEMNTEAFF
few TRBJ2-1 NA TRBV12-3/TRBV12-4 CASSLPGGTNEQFF
few TRBJ2-2 NA TRBV6-5 CASNPRVSPVGTGELFF
many TRBJ2-7 NA TRBV10-2 CASSDVTQREQYF
few TRBJ2-1 NA TRBV5-1 CASSEGNEQFF
NA TRBJ2-1 TRBD2 TRBV11-2 CASSLLSGLALYNEQFF
NA TRBJ2-1 NA TRBV29-1 CSVGDNEQFF
many TRBJ2-2 NA TRBV5-1 CASSPQSPADTGELFF
few TRBJ2-7 TRBD2 TRBV27 CASRALGAGGSSYEQYF
many TRBJ1-2 TRBD1 TRBV6-1 CASREDRGQGYTF
few TRBJ2-5 NA TRBV12-3/TRBV12-4 CASSLGGFETQYF
many TRBJ2-7 TRBD1 TRBV15 CATSRAMDRGSYEQYF
few TRBJ2-5 NA TRBV12-3/TRBV12-4 CASSLAQGETQYF
NA TRBJ2-7 TRBD2 TRBV7-6 CASSLAQAGAYEQYF
NA TRBJ1-1 TRBD1 TRBV20-1 CSASRGQAGRPPSTEAFF
NA TRBJ1-2 TRBD1 TRBV20-1 CSALGTGRSRNYGYTF
many TRBJ2-5 NA TRBV29-1 CSVAPGLRETQYF
many TRBJ1-2 NA TRBV29-1 CSVVYLGGTRNYGYTF
many TRBJ2-7 TRBD1 TRBV20-1 CSARDYRGLAYEQYF
many TRBJ2-5 TRBD1 TRBV7-2 CASSLAQPGTGDEYF
many TRBJ1-2 NA TRBV7-2 CASSLPGSGYTF
NA TRBJ2-7 TRBD1 TRBV2 CASRGQGREGSYEQYF
many TRBJ2-1 TRBD2 TRBV29-1 CSVEDLGGRAGNEQFF
medium-sized TRBJ2-4 NA TRBV4-2 CASSQGEGTGTLAKNIQYF
few TRBJ2-7 TRBD2 TRBV6-2/TRBV6-3 CASSFGLAGGTSYEQYF
few TRBJ2-1 NA TRBV7-2 CASSFSGYEQFF
many TRBJ2-2 NA TRBV27 CASKNTGELFF
few TRBJ2-7 NA TRBV4-2 CASSQGGTVTSYEQYF
many TRBJ2-7 TRBD2 TRBV20-1 CSAPTSNGGSHEQYF
NA TRBJ2-7 NA TRBV28 CATRDSSSYEQYF
NA TRBJ2-7 NA TRBV29-1 CSVVGESYEQYF
NA TRBJ2-1 NA TRBV24-1 CATSRNNEQFF